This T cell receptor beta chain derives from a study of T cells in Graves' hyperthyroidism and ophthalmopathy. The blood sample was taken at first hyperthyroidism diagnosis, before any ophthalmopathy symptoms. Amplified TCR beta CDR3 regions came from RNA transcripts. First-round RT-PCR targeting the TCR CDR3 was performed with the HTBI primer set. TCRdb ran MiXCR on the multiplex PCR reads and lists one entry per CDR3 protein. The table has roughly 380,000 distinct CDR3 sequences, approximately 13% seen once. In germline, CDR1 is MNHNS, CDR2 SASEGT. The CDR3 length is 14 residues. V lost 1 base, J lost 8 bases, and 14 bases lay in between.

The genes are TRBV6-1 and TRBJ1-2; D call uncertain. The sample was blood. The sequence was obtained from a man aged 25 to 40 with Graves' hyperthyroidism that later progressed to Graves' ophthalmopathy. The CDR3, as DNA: TGTGCCAGCAGTGAAGTTGTCCCAATGGAGGGCTACACCTTC. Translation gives CASSEVVPMEGYTF.